A single count supports the clone carrying this T cell receptor (beta chain). These data are taken from a study of blood T cell repertoires in COVID-19. Using immunoSEQ multiplex PCR, the repertoire was profiled, and TCRdb retains in-frame clones only, with some absent. Of about 240,000 clones in the sample, about 90% are singletons; the top ten hold roughly 7.8%. The CDR3 has 14 residues. From germline, CDR1 is LNHDA and CDR2 SQIVND (reference sequence). V gave up 6 bases and J gave up 8 bases; unmatched junction bases: 10. The V gene is TRBV19, the J gene TRBJ1-2, with 9 bases matching TRBD1. This sequence originates from a man in his 60s who had recovered from COVID-19. The sample was peripheral blood. The CDR3 sequence is CASRTGTGFDGYTF. CDR3 coding DNA: TGTGCCAGTAGGACCGGGACAGGGTTCGACGGCTACACCTTC.